The rows below give T cell receptor beta chains drawn from one sample of a study of blood T cell repertoires in COVID-19. The repertoire was sequenced with immunoSEQ multiplex PCR; TCRdb's copy has only in-frame clones and lacks some. The repertoire has 150,000 or so clones, around 83% of them found once; the top ten carry less than 6.5%. Sequenced material: peripheral blood. These TCRs come from a woman aged 45 to 65 with COVID-19, enrolled during active disease. CDR3s include the opening cysteine and the closing phenylalanine or tryptophan.

v_call	j_call	cdr3_aa
TRBV19	TRBJ2-7	CASSPRPGTGDNEQYF
TRBV7-2	TRBJ2-5	CASMPAGGGETQYF
TRBV6-6	TRBJ2-3	CASSPLGKALSGGTQYF
TRBV4-1	TRBJ1-1	CASRPLQGPYTEAFF
TRBV10-3	TRBJ2-7	CAISEYDFGGRTYEQYF
TRBV7-6	TRBJ2-7	CASSQGQGAREQYF
TRBV7-2	TRBJ2-3	CASSQAGGLVYTQYF
TRBV28	TRBJ2-7	CASGILSYEQYF
TRBV4-3	TRBJ2-1	CASSQDYGDRVNEQFF
TRBV5-4	TRBJ1-2	CASSSRAGNNYGYTF
TRBV6-5	TRBJ1-5	CASRDTNQPQHF
TRBV2	TRBJ1-4	CASRLVAAQGELFF
TRBV18	TRBJ2-3	CASSPPVQGTQYF
TRBV3-1/TRBV3-2	TRBJ2-6	CASSLRSGANVLTF
TRBV4-1	TRBJ2-1	CASSQDSNEQFF
TRBV11-3	TRBJ2-7	CASSLSGGVFYEQYF
TRBV27	TRBJ1-1	CASSWDRSNTEAFF
TRBV14	TRBJ1-1	CASSQAGTGALRAFF
TRBV6-2/TRBV6-3	TRBJ2-7	CASSQINEVSGEQYF
TRBV6-5	TRBJ2-3	CASSYSGLLTDTQYF
TRBV5-1	TRBJ2-7	CASSLVQDLEQYF
TRBV30	TRBJ2-7	CAWEDRLHEQYF
TRBV7-2	TRBJ2-5	CASSLDRVQETQYF
TRBV19	TRBJ2-3	CASSGSGSTDTQYF
TRBV12-3/TRBV12-4	TRBJ1-1	CASSTANTEAFF
TRBV3-1/TRBV3-2	TRBJ1-1	CASKQGGSGTEAFF
TRBV12-3/TRBV12-4	TRBJ2-3	CASSFPSSNTQYF
TRBV6-6	TRBJ2-3	CASSYVGQGPTDTQYF
TRBV5-1	TRBJ1-2	CASSLEGGQLDYGYTF
TRBV7-2	TRBJ1-2	CASSLAGRGYGYTF
TRBV12-5	TRBJ2-3	CASGLGLAGGPPDTQYF
TRBV5-1	TRBJ2-2	CASSQLPTGTSGRGTGELFF
TRBV7-3	TRBJ2-1	CASSSLAGVSNEQFF
TRBV5-1	TRBJ1-4	CASSPDGGNEKLFF
TRBV5-1	TRBJ1-4	CASKPGGTGDEKLFF
TRBV2	TRBJ2-2	CASSDGGELFF
TRBV11-2	TRBJ2-3	CASSLGGGGTDTQYF
TRBV3-1/TRBV3-2	TRBJ1-1	CASSQQQWVSQNTEAFF
TRBV7-6	TRBJ1-1	CASSLTQNMNTEAFF
TRBV29-1	TRBJ2-1	CSGEGAGGFNNEQFF
TRBV4-3	TRBJ1-2	CASKGRGGADYGYTF
TRBV15	TRBJ1-4	CATSRGRASNEKLFF
TRBV16	TRBJ1-2	CASSQGGVDGYTF